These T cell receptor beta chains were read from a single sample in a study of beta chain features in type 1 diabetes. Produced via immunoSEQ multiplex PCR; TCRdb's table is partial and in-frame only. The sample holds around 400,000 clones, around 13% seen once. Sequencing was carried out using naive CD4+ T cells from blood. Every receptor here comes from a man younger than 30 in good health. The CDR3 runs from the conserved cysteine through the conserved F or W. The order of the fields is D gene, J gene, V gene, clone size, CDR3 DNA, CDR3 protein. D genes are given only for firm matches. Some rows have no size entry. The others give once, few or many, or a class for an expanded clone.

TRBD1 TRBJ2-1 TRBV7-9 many TGTGCCAGCATGCAACAGGGGCGGACCCGGAATGAGCAGTTCTTC CASMQQGRTRNEQFF
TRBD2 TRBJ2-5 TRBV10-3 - TGTGCCATCGGGTTGACTAGCGGGATCCAAGAGACCCAGTACTTC CAIGLTSGIQETQYF
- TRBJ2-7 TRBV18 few TGTGCCAGCTCACCCCGCAGGGGTCGCCCCTACGAGCAGTACTTC CASSPRRGRPYEQYF
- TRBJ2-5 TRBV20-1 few TGCAGTGCTACAGGACTGCTGGGCCAGTACTTC CSATGLLGQYF
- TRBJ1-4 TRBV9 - TGTGCCAGCAGCGGAACAGGGACGAAAGGGGAAAAACTGTTTTTT CASSGTGTKGEKLFF
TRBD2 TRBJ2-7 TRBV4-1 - TGCGCCAGCAGTCCCGTCGGGAGGGGACACGAGCAGTACTTC CASSPVGRGHEQYF
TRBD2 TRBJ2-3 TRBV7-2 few TGTGCCAGCAGCTTAGTGGCTAGCGGGGGAGGGACAGATACGCAGTATTTT CASSLVASGGGTDTQYF
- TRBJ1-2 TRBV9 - TGTGCCAGCAGCGTACAGGGACAAAACTATGGCTACACCTTC CASSVQGQNYGYTF
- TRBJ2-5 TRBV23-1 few TGCGCCAGCAGTCAATCCTTGGGCCACCAAGAGACCCAGTACTTC CASSQSLGHQETQYF
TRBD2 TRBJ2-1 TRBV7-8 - TGTGCCAGCAGCCCCCGACTAGCGGGGCCTACTACCTACAATGAGCAGTTCTTC CASSPRLAGPTTYNEQFF
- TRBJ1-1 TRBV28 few TGTGCCAGCAGTTCAGGACAGTCCACTGAAGCTTTCTTT CASSSGQSTEAFF
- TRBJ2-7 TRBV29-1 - TGCAGCGTTGGGGCCGAACGCGAGCAGTACTTC CSVGAEREQYF
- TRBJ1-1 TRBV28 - TGTGCCAGCAGTTACCCTCCCTTGCAGGGGAACACTGAAGCTTTCTTT CASSYPPLQGNTEAFF
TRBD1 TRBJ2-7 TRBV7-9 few TGTGCCAGCAGCACATTAGGTAGGGGGCGAAAGACCTACGAGCAGTACTTC CASSTLGRGRKTYEQYF
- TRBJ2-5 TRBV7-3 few TGTGCCAGCAGCTTGGACCCGACTAGTCGGGAGACCCAGTACTTC CASSLDPTSRETQYF
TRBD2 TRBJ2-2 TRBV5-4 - TGTGCCAGCAGCTTAGCGGGAGTCACCGGGGAGCTGTTTTTT CASSLAGVTGELFF
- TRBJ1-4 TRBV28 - TGTGCCAGCAGAACCTACTTTCCCGGGACAACTAATGAAAAACTGTTTTTT CASRTYFPGTTNEKLFF
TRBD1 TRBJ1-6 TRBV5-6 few TGTGCCAGCAGCTTTCCATTATTAGGGACAGGAACGTCACCCCTCCACTTT CASSFPLLGTGTSPLHF
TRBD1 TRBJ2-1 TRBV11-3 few TGTGCCAGCAGCTCCGGGACAGCACAAAGGGGGCACAATGAGCAGTTCTTC CASSSGTAQRGHNEQFF
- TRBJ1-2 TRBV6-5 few TGTGCCAGCAGTTACGGTCGTTCTAGCGGCTACACCTTC CASSYGRSSGYTF
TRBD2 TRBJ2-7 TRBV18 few TGTGCCAGCTCGAGGAGCGGGGTCGGCTACGAGCAGTACTTC CASSRSGVGYEQYF
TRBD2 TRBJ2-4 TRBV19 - TGTGCCAGCTCCCGGGGGAGGGTGGCCAAAAACATTCAGTACTTC CASSRGRVAKNIQYF
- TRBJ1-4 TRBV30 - TGTGCCTGGAGTGTGCGGGTGGCCTATGAAAAACTGTTTTTT CAWSVRVAYEKLFF
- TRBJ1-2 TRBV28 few TGTGCCAGCAGTTTCCCGGGAGGGGGTGAAGGGGGCTACACCTTC CASSFPGGGEGGYTF
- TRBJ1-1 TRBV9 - TGTGCCAGCAGCGTCAGACAGGACACTGAAGCTTTCTTT CASSVRQDTEAFF
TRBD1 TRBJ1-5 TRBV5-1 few TGCGCCAGCAGCTTGGAGGGACAGATCAATCAGCCCCAGCATTTT CASSLEGQINQPQHF
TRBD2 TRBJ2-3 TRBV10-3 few TGTGCCATCGGGGGGGATACAGATACGCAGTATTTT CAIGGDTDTQYF
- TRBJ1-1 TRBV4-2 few TGTGCCAGCAGTCAGAGGGTGCAGAACACTGAAGCTTTCTTT CASSQRVQNTEAFF
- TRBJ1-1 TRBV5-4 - TGTGCCAGCAGCTTGACTCGAGGGGGTACTGAAGCTTTCTTT CASSLTRGGTEAFF
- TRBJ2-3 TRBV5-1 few TGCGCCAGCAGCTTGGAACTCCTGAGCACAGATACGCAGTATTTT CASSLELLSTDTQYF
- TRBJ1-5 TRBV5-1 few TGCGCCAGCAGCCCTGGGAGCGGGCAGAATAGCAATCAGCCCCAGCATTTT CASSPGSGQNSNQPQHF
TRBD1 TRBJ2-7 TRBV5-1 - TGCGCCAGCTCATCAGGGGGCGAGCAGTACTTT CASSSGGEQYF
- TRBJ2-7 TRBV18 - TGTGCCAGCTCACCACAGCGGCCAGGATCTCCTGAGGGGCAGTACTTC CASSPQRPGSPEGQYF
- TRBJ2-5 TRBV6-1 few TGTGCCAGCAGGGTCGTCTTAGGGGAAGAGACCCAGTACTTC CASRVVLGEETQYF
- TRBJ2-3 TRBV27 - TGTGCCAGCAGCCCCCGGCGGGCCGATACGCAGTATTTT CASSPRRADTQYF
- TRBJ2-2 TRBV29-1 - TGCAGCGTTGACAGGGTGGGAACCGGGGAGCTGTTTTTT CSVDRVGTGELFF
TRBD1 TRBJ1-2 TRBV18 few TGTGCCAGCTCACCGATGGACAGGGGGTTGCGTGATGGCTACACCTTC CASSPMDRGLRDGYTF
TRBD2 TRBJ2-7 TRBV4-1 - TGCGCCAGCAGCCGCGGACTAGCGGGGGCCTACGAGCAGTACTTC CASSRGLAGAYEQYF
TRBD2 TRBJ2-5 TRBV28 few TGTGCCAGCAGTTTGCAACTAGCGGGTGGGGGAGAGACCCAGTACTTC CASSLQLAGGGETQYF
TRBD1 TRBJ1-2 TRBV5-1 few TGCGCCAGCAGTGCCGGGACAGAAGATGGCTACACCTTC CASSAGTEDGYTF
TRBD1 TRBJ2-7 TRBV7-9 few TGTGCCAGCAGCTTCGGGACAGGGACCTACGAGCAGTACTTC CASSFGTGTYEQYF
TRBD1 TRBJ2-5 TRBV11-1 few TGTGCCAGCAGCCGCCGGACAGGCCTCGGGGAGACCCAGTACTTC CASSRRTGLGETQYF
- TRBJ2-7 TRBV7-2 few TGTGCCAGCAGCCGAGGTTATACCTACGAGCAGTACTTC CASSRGYTYEQYF
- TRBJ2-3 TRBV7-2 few TGTGCCAGCAGCTTCCGGGGATACACAGATACGCAGTATTTT CASSFRGYTDTQYF
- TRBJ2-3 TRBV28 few TGTGCCAGCAGTCCAAATTTACACCCTAGCACAGATACGCAGTATTTT CASSPNLHPSTDTQYF
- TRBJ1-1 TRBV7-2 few TGTGCCAGCAGCTGGGGACAGAACACTGAAGCTTTCTTT CASSWGQNTEAFF
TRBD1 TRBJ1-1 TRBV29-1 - TGCAGCGTAGCCCGGGACAGGAACACTGAAGCTTTCTTT CSVARDRNTEAFF
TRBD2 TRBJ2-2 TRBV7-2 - TGTGCCAGCAGCTTAAACGGACTAGCGGGATCCGGACTCGGGGAGCTGTTTTTT CASSLNGLAGSGLGELFF
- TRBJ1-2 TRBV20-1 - TGCAGTGCCGGGTTGGACACCTTC CSAGLDTF
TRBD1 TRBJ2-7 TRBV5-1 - TGCGCCAGCAGCTTGGTAGGGACAGGGCCCTACGAGCAGTACTTC CASSLVGTGPYEQYF
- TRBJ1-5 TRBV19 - TGTGCCAGTAGTATAGGATCGTGGAGGGAGCCCCAGCATTTT CASSIGSWREPQHF
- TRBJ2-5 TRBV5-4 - TGTGCCAGCAGCTTGATGACCGGACAAGGAGAGACCCAGTACTTC CASSLMTGQGETQYF
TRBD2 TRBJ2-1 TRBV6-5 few TGTGCCACCACGATCGGGGGGAATTCCTACAATGAGCAGTTCTTC CATTIGGNSYNEQFF
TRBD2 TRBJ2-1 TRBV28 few TGTGCCAGCAGTCCACCGGGACTAGCGGGGGCCTACAATGAGCAGTTCTTC CASSPPGLAGAYNEQFF